This T cell receptor (beta chain) appears in the sequencing data of a study of brain metastases from non-small cell lung cancer. The protocol was immunoSEQ multiplex PCR, while the TCRdb copy is restricted to in-frame clones and leaves out a portion. The table shows 3,200 or so clones, with around 95% occurring only once. CDR3 size: 13 residues. Trimming shortened V by 2 bases and J by 6 bases, and 9 bases separated the two germline ends. This TCR derives from a donor over 35 with non-small cell lung cancer. This chain uses TRBV12-3 or TRBV12-4 with TRBJ2-3; the D gene is possibly TRBD2 (5 bases). The material sequenced was tumor-adjacent normal tissue. CDR3 nucleotides: TGTGCCAGCAGTTTATCCGGGGAGGATACGCAGTATTTT. This codes for CASSLSGEDTQYF.